This TCR beta chain was sequenced in a study of T cells in narcolepsy. Study context: Healthy controls were enrolled alongside patients with narcolepsy type 1 or type 2.

The study, taken as a whole, reports: Blood of same and different patients, but not healthy controls, reportedly held recurring autoreactive clonotypes. Autoreactive clone sequences were missing from some blood memory CD4+ repertoires. Autoreactive HCRT-specific and TRIB2-specific clonotypes were marked in same-patient CSF-versus-blood CD4+ comparisons.

V was shortened by 0 bases and J by 5 bases, with 6 bases between the two germline ends. CDR1 and CDR2 from the germline V gene are SGHRS and YFSETQ. CDR3 length equals 13 residues. A word on this clone: Its specificity is unknown.

Clones were sequenced by immunoSEQ multiplex PCR, and TCRdb holds only the in-frame ones, with some missing. The profile covers fewer than 25,000 clones, with 65% to 90% appearing a single time and about a tenth taken by the ten largest. The genes are TRBV5-1 and TRBJ2-1; tentatively, D is TRBD2 (5 bases). The sample comprised memory (CD45RA-) CD4+ T cells from blood. This sequence originates from a human donor in good health. CDR3 in amino acids: CASSLGGDNEQFF. In DNA form, the CDR3 reads TGCGCCAGCAGCTTGGGGGGAGACAATGAGCAGTTCTTC.